This T cell receptor beta chain emerged from a study of identical twins. Unique molecular identifiers were present on the cDNA, which also gained a universal primer site by template switching. One entry per CDR3 protein results from TCRdb running MiXCR on the 5' RACE reads. The table has approximately 190,000 distinct CDR3 sequences, 15% seen once; the top ten hold 40% to 45%. This clonotype occurred many times. The germline V and J ends were trimmed by 5 bases and 1 base, with 11 bases remaining between them. This CDR3 has 14 residues. Another study also made use of these data, one on T cells expressing NK-cell markers. That study reports: The same clonotypes also predominated in the CD3+CD56-NKG2C+ fraction of several donors.

The sequence was obtained from a woman in her late teens or twenties in good health. This rearrangement joins TRBV12-3 or TRBV12-4 to TRBJ1-1; the D gene is possibly TRBD1 (6 bases). Sequencing input: CD8+ T cells sorted from blood. The CDR3 sequence is CASSNTGRNTEAFF. The CDR3 nucleotides read TGTGCCAGCAGTAATACAGGGAGGAACACTGAAGCTTTCTTT.